This record covers a single T cell receptor beta chain. What antigen it recognizes has not been identified. The sample is drawn from a study of cytomegalovirus exposure and HLA in healthy donors (dated by TCRdb to between 2016 and 2019). In terms of the full investigation: In an earlier analysis of 587 of the donors, under 300 Gb of sequence data and 120 million or so unique TCR beta sequences from approximately 180 million T cells were reported. Approximately 300 gigabases of sequencing data and 78 million or so unique TCR sequences were included in an early release covering over 600 HLA-typed donors. Of the 350 to 450 genotyped donors, over 70% fell in the genetic ancestry cluster associated with self-reported Caucasian donors. The study was designed to test whether signatures of past pathogen exposure could be identified by cataloging public T cell receptors. The study used immunosequencing to profile the T cell repertoires of approximately 640 subjects and linked those repertoires to cytomegalovirus serostatus. A separate validation cohort of 90 to 150 different subjects was used in addition to the 666-subject first cohort. High-throughput TCR immunosequencing, statistical association of individual TCRs with disease status, and machine learning were combined to predict cytomegalovirus infection status. A later analysis re-examined previously published TCR beta repertoires from 500 to 700 donors and added high-resolution HLA genotyping to investigate patterns of TCR occurrence. Rather than using new phenotypic data, the later analysis identified candidate immune exposures from TCR beta sequences and from how often those sequences occurred across donors. An earlier analysis of 587 of the donors used high-throughput TCR beta sequencing to judge whether each TCR beta V gene segment behaved as functional or pseudogenic. Donor age, sex, ethnicity and CMV serostatus were compiled alongside the repertoire data. A later genetic analysis took genome-wide SNP genotypes for about 55% of the 666 donors and used that subset as a discovery cohort. Every repertoire in the discovery cohort had been generated on one and the same sequencing platform. HLA typing included class I and class II loci at four-digit resolution. The number of donors typed differed by locus, with about 629-630 for A, B, C, DRB1 and DQB1, 522 for DQA1, nearly 610 for DPA1, and 472 for DPB1. Roughly five DR-DQ haplotypes were handled as single units for association and clustering, since linkage in the cohort was strong. On average, roughly 240,000 unique TCR beta nucleotide sequences were sequenced per donor among 300 to 500 genotyped donors of the cohort, with 15% to 20% of those sequences being non-productive.

The cohort consisted of 650 to 850 healthy bone marrow donors. Cohort members were all nominally healthy when sampled, although unrecorded immune exposures were likely present. The donor was CMV seronegative and was included in the group of a few hundred seronegative cohort members. A peripheral blood sample was collected from each donor, and TCR beta sequencing was performed on peripheral blood mononuclear cells. The Qiagen DNeasy Blood Extraction Kit was used to extract genomic DNA from the blood cell samples. The protocol used for the library was the immunoSEQ multiplex PCR assay. For the multiplex PCR, a mixture combining 60 forward primers for TCR Vbeta segments and 13 reverse primers for TCR Jbeta segments was used. Amplification of the CDR3 region of rearranged TCR beta genes was performed with a multiplex PCR assay on genomic DNA. The Illumina HiSeq System was used to sequence the amplified TCR beta libraries as 87-base-pair reads. As for the authors' bioinformatics: A later analysis counted about 80 million unique TCR beta chains across the 640 or so repertoires, and roughly 10 million of these chains were shared by at least two donors. To remove PCR and sequencing errors, raw reads were error-corrected and collapsed into unique sequences using a nearest-neighbor algorithm that merged closely related sequences. Alignment of CDR3 sequences to IMGT reference sequences was used to assign V, D and J gene segments. Each retained sequence needed at least a six-nucleotide match to both a V gene segment and a J gene segment. A rearrangement was called productive if the CDR3 had no stop codons and remained in frame with V and J, and every other rearrangement was called non-productive. Following IMGT convention, CDR3 was defined as the stretch from the second conserved V-encoded cysteine up to the conserved J-encoded phenylalanine. The earlier analysis of about 610 of the donors excluded sequences that lacked an unambiguous match to a single V gene segment. In an earlier analysis of about 590 of the donors, a V segment was called functional when productive rearrangements were above 56.7%, and segregating when the standard deviation between donors exceeded 5%. A statistical classification framework was developed to diagnose cytomegalovirus status using the catalog of TCR beta chain sequences. V and J gene assignment, in a later analysis, came from comparing TCR nucleotide sequences with IMGT/GENE-DB human TR gene sequences. The TCRdist pipeline was used in a later analysis to assign CDR3 sequences and most-parsimonious VDJ recombination scenarios. In a later analysis, every TCR beta chain was defined by the combination of its CDR3 amino acid sequence and its V-gene family, and reads without a unique V-gene family were dropped. As a way to deal with suspected cross-contamination and a sequencing artifact, a later analysis dropped under 600 nucleotide sequences that were highly shared and had low generation probability. For each public chain, a later analysis derived a clonal expansion index from normalized ranks of inferred template counts within each repertoire. In a later analysis, generation probabilities were computed with a VDJ recombination model fitted to out-of-frame rearrangements, and the resulting probabilities were checked against IGoR. Hypergeometric tests were used in a later analysis to score TCR-TCR, TCR-HLA and TCR-CMV co-occurrence, with a repertoire-size bias correction applied to the TCR pairs. A later analysis estimated false discovery rates by permuting HLA or CMV assignments 20 times. A later analysis grouped co-occurring TCRs with DBSCAN, adding TCRdist sequence similarity when clustering within HLA-allele-positive subsets. Repertoires with fewer than 30,000 or more than 120,000 public chains were left out of co-occurrence clustering, as were five repertoires with anomalous nucleotide sharing. The immuneACCESS repertoire file appears here via TCRdb, limited to in-frame rearrangements. These files lack a portion of the clones; in checked studies, under half of the deficit traces to unresolved V genes, and the cause of the others is not known. D and trimming were read from the DNA, whereas the V and J calls and clone size are those reported in that table. This sample's clone table shows 130,000 or so clones. In total, the top ten clones hold 2% of the sample.

The CDR1 and CDR2 encoded by the germline V gene are KGHSH and LQKENI. V gives up 4 bases and J gives up 6 bases, and the segment between their germline ends measures 18 bases. The CDR3 runs 16 residues from the cysteine to the phenylalanine. Only the CDR3 DNA is retained, 48 bases long and in frame from the first base. Study-level results and caveats: Strong co-occurrence of HLA alleles, especially DR and DQ, made assigning TCR associations to individual alleles difficult. A total of roughly 160 TCR beta chains were listed by the study as associated with cytomegalovirus. In vitro tests confirmed that a few of the cytomegalovirus-associated TCR beta chains recognize cytomegalovirus antigens. For the cohort, immune exposure information was limited to CMV serostatus. Compared with equally common non-associated chains, HLA-associated TCR beta chains in a later analysis were more clonally expanded and had lower generation probabilities. Only TCR beta chains were sequenced in this cohort, and the absence of alpha or paired-chain data limited detectable features. Most CMV-associated TCR beta chains appeared to be HLA-restricted in a later analysis, and the HLA associations seemed to be driven largely by CMV exposure. An earlier analysis of approximately 590 of the donors showed that most TCR beta V segments appeared in productive rearrangements either about 87% or about 30% of the time, which broadly matched IMGT annotations. In a later analysis, the rate of TCR association differed among HLA loci, with DRB1 alleles having the most associated TCRs and HLA-C alleles having the fewest. A cluster of highly shared sequence variants was judged likely to represent a technical artifact of the sequencing pipeline. A later analysis reported that several top co-occurrence clusters appeared linked to parvovirus B19, influenza, CMV and Epstein-Barr virus. Because counts were too low, roughly 17 rarely observed V segments, including chromosome 9 orphons, were left out of the earlier analysis of 587 of the donors. A later genetic analysis associated a missense DCLRE1C variant with V-gene and J-gene trimming of TCR beta chains, and an independent cohort replicated the association. Most TCR sequences were seen in very few donors, while some public TCRs were found in many individuals. Cytomegalovirus status was reported to be diagnosed by the classifier with high specificity and sensitivity in both the original and validation cohorts. Correlated functional status among segregating V segments might reflect linkage disequilibrium, but an unknown experimental factor could not be ruled out. A later analysis associated 15,000 or so TCR beta sequences with specific HLA alleles at a false discovery rate of 0.05. Because the 87-base-pair reads could not distinguish some IMGT-functional V segments, including TRBV6-2 and TRBV6-3, those segments were excluded. The authors suggested that the approach could potentially be generalized to other disease states and immunological phenotypes. In a later genetic analysis, fewer N-insertions in productive TCRs were reported among donors in an Asian-associated ancestry cluster than the 666-donor mean. Sequencing depth was assumed to be roughly uniform across donors in the presence/absence analyses, though that assumption may not hold. Because HLA typing was missing for some donors at each locus, association tests included only the typed subset. A further reported finding was that TCR beta sequences accurately predicted the HLA-A and HLA-B alleles for most subjects in the first cohort.

The material sequenced was PBMCs. Recombination joined TRBV18 with TRBJ2-2; TRBD2 is perhaps the D gene, given 6 matching bases. This clonotype was sampled from a woman aged 55-70 years in good health and CMV-seronegative. Here the CDR3 is given as CASSRRAGLQPGELFF. The DNA reads as follows: TGTGCCAGCTCACGTCGTGCGGGACTTCAGCCCGGGGAGCTGTTTTTT. The reference TRBV18 and TRBJ2-2 proteins fill in what lies around the CDR3, so the full variable domain reads NAGVMQNPRHLVRRRGQEARLRCSPMKGHSHVYWYRQLPEEGLKFMVYLQKENIIDESGMPKERFSAEFPKEGPSILRIQQVVRGDSAAYFCASSRRAGLQPGELFFGEGSRLTVL.